This entry features one T cell receptor (beta chain) sequence. The target antigen is unknown. Healthy individuals who donated bone marrow served as the donors. Amplification used 60 Vbeta primers and 13 Jbeta primers. Clones were sequenced by immunoSEQ multiplex PCR, and TCRdb holds only the in-frame ones, with some missing. The profile shows under 150,000 clones, approximately 83% of them singletons. This record comes from a study of cytomegalovirus exposure and HLA in healthy donors. Study-wide context: Previous work identified roughly 120 million unique TCR beta sequences from about 179 million T cells.

Study outcomes and limitations: Most TCR sequences were seen very rarely across donors, but some public TCRs occurred in many. Researchers had no immune exposure information except CMV serostatus available.

The source of this sequence is a male donor in good health and CMV-seronegative. Sequencing was performed on PBMCs.

CDR3 loop: CASSNLRGHTEAFF. CDR3 in DNA: TGTGCCAGCTCAAACTTACGAGGGCACACTGAAGCTTTCTTT. The rearrangement uses TRBV18 and TRBJ1-1, with D hard to call. This CDR3 spans 14 amino acids. CDR1 is KGHSH and CDR2 is LQKENI in the germline V gene. With 5 bases removed from V and 3 bases from J, the gap between germline ends came to 13 bases. Based on the CDR3 plus reference TRBV18 and TRBJ1-1, the full variable domain is NAGVMQNPRHLVRRRGQEARLRCSPMKGHSHVYWYRQLPEEGLKFMVYLQKENIIDESGMPKERFSAEFPKEGPSILRIQQVVRGDSAAYFCASSNLRGHTEAFFGQGTRLTVV.